Each of the 25 T cell receptor beta chains below was sequenced from the same sample in a study of T cells in Graves' hyperthyroidism and ophthalmopathy. There were TCR beta CDR3 regions amplified from RNA transcripts. A first-round RT-PCR of the TCR CDR3 used the HTBI primer set. MiXCR, run by TCRdb on the multiplex PCR reads, gives a single entry per CDR3 protein. The table records about 52,000 distinct CDR3 sequences, less than 60% of them present only once. The sample taken for sequencing was blood. The receptors originated from a woman between 45 and 60 years old with Graves' ophthalmopathy.

This clonotype was observed at least ten times. The rearrangement uses TRBV20-1 and TRBJ1-1; the D gene is possibly TRBD1 (5 bases). V shed 6 bases and J shed 0 bases, with 14 bases lying between them. Germline assignment: CDR1 DFQATT and CDR2 SNEGSKA (reference sequence). This CDR3 spans 14 amino acids. The CDR3 sequence is CSATSGAMNTEAFF. The CDR3 DNA follows: TGCAGTGCCACGAGTGGGGCCATGAACACTGAAGCTTTCTTT.

This rearrangement joins TRBV30 to TRBJ2-3; TRBD2 aligns across 7 bases. Germline V gene sequence: CDR1 GTSNPN, CDR2 SVGIG (reference sequence). V lost 7 bases and J lost 1; bases outside the gene matches: 14. The CDR3 has 16 residues. The CDR3 sequence: CALEEGRAFGTDTQYF. As DNA, the CDR3 is TGTGCCTTGGAAGAAGGGAGGGCCTTTGGCACAGATACGCAGTATTTT.

There are many counts of this clonotype. The genes are TRBV19 and TRBJ1-1; the D gene is possibly TRBD1 (5 bases). The CDR3 contains 16 residues. Trimming took off 10 bases at V and 5 bases at J, with 26 bases between the two ends. Per the germline V gene, CDR1 is LNHDA and CDR2 is SQIVND (reference sequence). CDR3 sequence: CATTRPGWGGGTEAFF. The DNA for the CDR3 is TGTGCCACTACACGACCCGGTTGGGGCGGGGGGACTGAAGCTTTCTTT. The variable domain in full, with the rest retrieved from reference TRBV19 and TRBJ1-1, is DGGITQSPKYLFRKEGQNVTLSCEQNLNHDAMYWYRQDPGQGLRLIYYSQIVNDFQKGDIAEGYSVSREKKESFPLTVTSAQKNPTAFYLCATTRPGWGGGTEAFFGQGTRLTVV.

At least ten counts were recorded for this clonotype. The chain combines TRBV4-1 with TRBJ1-1; perhaps TRBD1 as D (6 bases). There are 13 residues in the CDR3. Trimming stripped 4 bases from V and 5 bases from J, with 11 bases between. Looked up from germline, CDR1 is MGHRA and CDR2 is YSYEKL. Here the CDR3 reads CASSLGGRTEAFF. The CDR3 DNA reads as TGCGCCAGCAGCCTGGGGGGGCGTACTGAAGCTTTCTTT.

Remarks on this clonotype: Since the CDR3 does not end with the conserved phenylalanine or tryptophan, this likely comes from a read error. The DNA is omitted, as the CDR3 cannot be located on it reliably, and the CDR3 follows TCRdb's listing. The rearrangement links TRBV5-1 to TRBJ2-7. Per germline, CDR1 SGHRS and CDR2 YFSETQ. 13 amino acids form the CDR3, both terminal residues included. Here the CDR3 reads CASSLEGSYEQYC.

This clonotype showed up many times. The chain couples TRBV5-6 to TRBJ1-1; 7 bases line up with TRBD1. The germline CDR1 and CDR2 sequences are SGHDT and YYEEEE. V lost 3 bases, J lost 1 base, and 6 bases stayed unmatched. The CDR3 runs 15 residues. CDR3 sequence: CASSSYRGWNTEAFF. CDR3 nucleotide sequence: TGTGCCAGCAGCTCCTACAGGGGATGGAACACTGAAGCTTTCTTT.

V gene TRBV5-1 combines with J gene TRBJ2-2, with TRBD2 as a possible D gene (5 bases). In germline, CDR1 is SGHRS, CDR2 YFSETQ. This CDR3 spans 15 amino acids. V was pared by 2 bases and J by 4 bases, with 12 bases between. Here the CDR3 DNA reads TGCGCCAGCAGCTTAGGGCACAGCGGCACCGGGGAGCTGTTTTTT. It yields the protein CASSLGHSGTGELFF.

The table lists this clonotype with a count of one. V gene TRBV5-1 combines with J gene TRBJ1-2; D might be TRBD1 (6 bases). Germline V lookup: CDR1 SGHRS, CDR2 YFSETQ. Between the trimmed V and J ends, which lost 7 bases and 7 bases, there was a span of 14 bases. CDR3 size: 12 residues. The CDR3 loop reads CASGPGATGYTF. In DNA, the CDR3 is TGCGCCAGCGGTCCAGGGGCGACTGGCTACACCTTC.

Notes on this clonotype: Relative to the germline gene, one junction end is altered; a read error may explain this. The gene calls are TRBV7-8 and TRBJ2-5, with 10 nucleotides matching TRBD2. CDR1 and CDR2 from the germline V gene are SGHVS and FQNEAQ. The CDR3 has 14 residues. CDR3 DNA sequence: TGTGCCAGCAGTTTAGCGGGGGGACAAGAGACCCAGTACTTC. Its translation is CASSLAGGQETQYF.

This clonotype is termed medium-sized (0.01 to 0.1%). J is TRBJ2-7 and V is TRBV7-8; either TRBD1 or TRBD2 may fit D (5 bases each). The V end was cut by 4 bases, the J end by 6 bases, with 10 bases between. The germline V gene has CDR1 SGHVS and CDR2 FQNEAQ. CDR3 length: 12 amino acids. The CDR3 here is CASSYRDPEQYF. CDR3 bases: TGTGCCAGCAGCTACCGGGACCCCGAGCAGTACTTC. The whole variable domain, filled in from reference TRBV7-8 and TRBJ2-7, reads GAGVSQSPRYKVAKRGQDVALRCDPISGHVSLFWYQQALGQGPEFLTYFQNEAQLDKSGLPSDRFFAERPEGSVSTLKIQRTQQEDSAVYLCASSYRDPEQYFGPGTRLTVT.

This sequence joins TRBV7-2 and TRBJ2-6; TRBD1 matches at 7 bases. CDR1 and CDR2 (germline): SGHTA, FQGNSA. V shed 0 bases, J shed 2 bases, and the junction held 4 bases outside the gene matches. This CDR3 has 17 amino acids. Here the CDR3 DNA reads TGTGCCAGCAGCTTAGCGACAGGGATGGCTGGGGCCAACGTCCTGACTTTC. It is translated as CASSLATGMAGANVLTF.

The chain links TRBV7-2 to TRBJ2-7; TRBD2 aligns across 8 bases. The ends lost 5 bases at V and 4 bases at J; junction bases unmatched: 10. Germline CDR1 SGHTA, CDR2 FQGNSA. The length of the CDR3 is 15 residues. This CDR3 is CASSQGPGGVYEQYF. The CDR3 nucleotides read TGTGCCAGCAGCCAGGGACCGGGGGGGGTTTACGAGCAGTACTTC.

The J gene is TRBJ1-1, the V gene TRBV20-1, with 8 positions matching TRBD1. This CDR3 comprises 14 residues. The junction had 9 bases not matched to a gene; V was cut back by 6 bases and J by 3 bases. Germline loops: CDR1 DFQATT, CDR2 SNEGSKA (reference sequence). The chain's CDR3 is CSARGRGRYTEAFF. The CDR3 DNA is TGCAGTGCCAGGGGCAGGGGGCGCTACACTGAAGCTTTCTTT.

As concerns this clonotype: One junction end does not reproduce the germline sequence, and a read error may be involved. V usage is TRBV7-8 and J usage is TRBJ1-4; possibly TRBD1 for D (5 bases). The CDR3 is 17 amino acids. CDR1 and CDR2 from the germline V gene are SGHVS and FQNEAQ. CDR3 region: CANSLGAGWSTNEKLFF. The CDR3 nucleotides read TGTGCCAACAGCTTAGGGGCAGGGTGGTCAACTAATGAAAAACTGTTTTTT.

This clonotype occurred once. The chain has TRBV7-8 and TRBJ2-3; the D call may be TRBD1 or TRBD2 (5 bases each). Germline CDR1 is SGHVS and CDR2 is FQNEAQ. The CDR3 covers 16 residues. V lost 2 bases, J lost 6 bases, and 18 bases lay in between. Written as DNA, the CDR3 is TGTGCCAGCAGCTTAAATCGGGACCGGAGTTGGGATACGCAGTATTTT. Protein: CASSLNRDRSWDTQYF.

A few counts support this clonotype. This clone may be a read error of a much larger clone one base away. The chain uses TRBV11-2 and TRBJ2-7; D is uncertain. Between the trimmed V and J ends, which lost 5 bases and 0 bases, there was a span of 11 bases. Germline CDR1 is SGHAT and CDR2 is FQNNGV. The CDR3 has 14 amino acids. The CDR3 reads CASSINSNSYEQYF. The DNA of the CDR3 is TGTGCCAGCAGCATAAACAGTAACTCCTACGAGCAGTACTTC.

For this clonotype: No conserved phenylalanine or tryptophan ends this CDR3, so it is likely a read error. No DNA is shown, since the ends of the CDR3 on it are uncertain; the CDR3 is the one TCRdb lists. V and J are TRBV5-6 and TRBJ1-1; the DNA was not used to check the table's D call, TRBD1. The CDR3 numbers 11 amino acids, ends counted. Looked up from germline, CDR1 is SGHDT and CDR2 is YYEEEE. CDR3 residues: CASSLGGRVLV.

Comments on this clonotype: This CDR3 fails to terminate in the conserved phenylalanine or tryptophan, so it likely reflects a read error. The V call is TRBV9, the J call TRBJ2-2; D is ambiguous. This CDR3 comprises 9 residues. The V and J ends lost 3 bases and 9 bases respectively, with 0 bases between them. Looked up from germline, CDR1 is SGDLS and CDR2 is YYNGEE. DNA of the CDR3: TGTGCCAGCAGCGGGGAGCTGTTTCTT. This codes for CASSGELFL.

In its sample, this clonotype was seen many times. The chain joins TRBV11-1 to TRBJ2-1, with 11 bases fitting TRBD2. V shed 8 bases and J 2 bases; nucleotides not matched to a gene: 8. This CDR3 contains 16 residues. CDR1 is SGHAT, CDR2 FQDESV, per germline (reference sequence). The CDR3 bases are TGTGCCAGCGCCTTAGCGGGAGGGTTAACCTACAATGAGCAGTTCTTC. Protein sequence: CASALAGGLTYNEQFF. Filled out from reference TRBV11-1 and TRBJ2-1, the complete variable domain reads EAEVAQSPRYKITEKSQAVAFWCDPISGHATLYWYRQILGQGPELLVQFQDESVVDDSQLPKDRFSAERLKGVDSTLKIQPAELGDSAMYLCASALAGGLTYNEQFFGPGTRLTVL.

The sample holds a few counts of this clonotype. This chain joins TRBV6-6 and TRBJ1-5, with D possibly TRBD1 on 5 matching bases. V dropped 7 bases and J dropped 6 bases, with 16 bases sitting between them. This CDR3 contains 14 residues. The germline gives CDR1 MNHNY, CDR2 SVGAGI (reference sequence). The CDR3 protein is CASTLSQGSQPQHF. Written as DNA, the CDR3 is TGTGCCAGCACTCTATCCCAGGGAAGTCAGCCCCAGCATTTT.

Many counts were recorded for this clonotype. This rearrangement joins TRBV6-1 to TRBJ2-7; D is ambiguous. Per the germline V gene, CDR1 is MNHNS and CDR2 is SASEGT. V was pared by 6 bases and J by 2 bases, with 11 bases between. The CDR3 contains 13 residues. CDR3 DNA sequence: TGTGCCAGCAGACGGGCGGAACCCTACGAGCAGTACTTC. Translated: CASRRAEPYEQYF.

This clonotype has a count of ten or more. The chain employs TRBV19 and TRBJ2-7; D is tentatively TRBD1 or TRBD2 (5 bases each). V was trimmed by 2 bases and J by 4 bases, leaving 15 bases between them. Germline V gives CDR1 LNHDA, CDR2 SQIVND (reference sequence). The CDR3 sequence is 15 residues long. CDR3 in DNA: TGTGCCAGTAGTATAAATCTGGGACCACCTTACGAGCAGTACTTC. This encodes CASSINLGPPYEQYF.

This clonotype came up many times. The rearrangement links TRBV5-1 to TRBJ2-1, with D perhaps matching TRBD1 (5 bases). Germline V gives CDR1 SGHRS, CDR2 YFSETQ. The CDR3 has 14 residues. The germline V and J ends were trimmed by 4 bases and 3 bases, with 11 bases remaining between them. The CDR3 sequence: CASSKDTLYNEQFF. The CDR3 DNA reads as TGCGCCAGCAGCAAGGACACTCTCTACAATGAGCAGTTCTTC.

The sample holds many counts of this clonotype. The V and J genes are TRBV6-1 and TRBJ1-4, with a weak D call TRBD1 (5 bases). V shed 1 base and J shed 4 bases, with 7 bases lying between them. Germline-derived CDR1 and CDR2 are MNHNS and SASEGT. CDR3 length: 14 amino acids. The CDR3 loop is CASSEGGGNEKLFF. CDR3 coding DNA: TGTGCCAGCAGTGAAGGGGGGGGTAATGAAAAACTGTTTTTT.

Of note for this clonotype: Lacking the conserved final phenylalanine or tryptophan, this CDR3 likely reflects a read error. The genes are TRBV20-1 and TRBJ2-2; D could derive from TRBD1 or TRBD2 (6 bases each). The CDR3 sequence is 15 residues long. The germline CDR1 and CDR2 sequences are DFQATT and SNEGSKA (reference sequence). CDR3: CSARAGTTNTGGLFS. CDR3 bases: TGCAGTGCTAGAGCCGGGACAACGAACACCGGGGGGCTGTTTTCT.